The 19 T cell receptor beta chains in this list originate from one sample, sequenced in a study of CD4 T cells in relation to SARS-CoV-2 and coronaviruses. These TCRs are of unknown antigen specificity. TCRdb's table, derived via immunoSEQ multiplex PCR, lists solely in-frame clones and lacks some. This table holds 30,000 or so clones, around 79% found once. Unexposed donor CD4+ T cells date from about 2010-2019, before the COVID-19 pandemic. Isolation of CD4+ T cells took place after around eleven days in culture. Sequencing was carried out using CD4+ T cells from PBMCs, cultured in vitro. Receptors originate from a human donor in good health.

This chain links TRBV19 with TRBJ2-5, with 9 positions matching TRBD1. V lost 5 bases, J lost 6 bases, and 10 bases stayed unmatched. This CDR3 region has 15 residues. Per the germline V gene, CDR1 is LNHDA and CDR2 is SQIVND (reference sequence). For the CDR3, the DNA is TGTGCCAGTAGTTCCGGGACAGGGATGTGGAAGACCCAGTACTTC. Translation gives CASSSGTGMWKTQYF.

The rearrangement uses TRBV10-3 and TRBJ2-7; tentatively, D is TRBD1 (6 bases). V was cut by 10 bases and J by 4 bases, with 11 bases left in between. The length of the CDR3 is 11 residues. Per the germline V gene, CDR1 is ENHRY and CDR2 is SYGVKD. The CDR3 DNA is TGTGCCACCGCGACAGGTTACGAGCAGTACTTC. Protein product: CATATGYEQYF.

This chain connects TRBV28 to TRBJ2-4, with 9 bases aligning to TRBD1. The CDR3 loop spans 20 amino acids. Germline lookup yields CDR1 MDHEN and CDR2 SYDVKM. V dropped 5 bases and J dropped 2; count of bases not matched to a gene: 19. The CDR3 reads CASSNQRATGGAKSKNIQYF. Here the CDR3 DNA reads TGTGCCAGCAGTAACCAGAGGGCCACAGGGGGCGCGAAGTCCAAAAACATTCAGTACTTC.

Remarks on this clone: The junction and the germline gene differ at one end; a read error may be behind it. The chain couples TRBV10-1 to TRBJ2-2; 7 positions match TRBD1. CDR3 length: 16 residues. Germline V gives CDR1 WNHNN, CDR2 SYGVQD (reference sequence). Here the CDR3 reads CASSYRTGREHRGAVF. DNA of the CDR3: TGCGCCAGCAGTTACAGGACAGGTCGCGAACACCGGGGAGCTGTTTTT.

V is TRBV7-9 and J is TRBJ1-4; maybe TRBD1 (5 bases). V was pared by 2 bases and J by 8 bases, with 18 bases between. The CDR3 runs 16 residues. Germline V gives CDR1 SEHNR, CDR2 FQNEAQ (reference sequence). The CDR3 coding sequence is TGTGCCAGCAGCTTACCCCTAGGGCAGGGCGACGAAAAACTGTTTTTT. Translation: CASSLPLGQGDEKLFF.

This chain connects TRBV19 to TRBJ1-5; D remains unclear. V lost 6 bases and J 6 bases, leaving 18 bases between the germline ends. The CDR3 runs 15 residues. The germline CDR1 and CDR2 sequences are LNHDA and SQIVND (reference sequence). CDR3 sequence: CASRLPGPLGQPQHF. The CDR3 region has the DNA TGTGCCAGTAGACTCCCTGGGCCCCTCGGTCAGCCCCAGCATTTT.

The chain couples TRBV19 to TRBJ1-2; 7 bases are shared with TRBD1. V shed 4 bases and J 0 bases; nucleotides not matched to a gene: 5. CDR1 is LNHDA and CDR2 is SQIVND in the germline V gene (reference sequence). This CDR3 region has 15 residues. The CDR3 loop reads CASSTRQGANYGYTF. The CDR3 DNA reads TGTGCCAGTAGTACTCGACAGGGAGCTAACTATGGCTACACCTTC.

DNA of the CDR3: TGTGCCAGCAGCTTGGGGCGGAGCACAGATACGCAGTATTTT. Residues: CASSLGRSTDTQYF. The rearrangement uses TRBV7-9 and TRBJ2-3, with a tentative D call TRBD1 (5 bases). CDR3 length: 14 amino acids. V lost 3 bases and J lost 0, with 7 bases in between. Per germline, CDR1 SEHNR and CDR2 FQNEAQ (reference sequence).

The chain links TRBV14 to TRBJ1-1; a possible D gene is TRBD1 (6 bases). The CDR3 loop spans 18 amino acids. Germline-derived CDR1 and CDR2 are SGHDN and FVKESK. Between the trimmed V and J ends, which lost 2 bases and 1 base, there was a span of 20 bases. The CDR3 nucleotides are TGTGCCAGCAGCCAAACAGGGAAAGGGGGGTGGGAGAACACTGAAGCTTTCTTT. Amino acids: CASSQTGKGGWENTEAFF.

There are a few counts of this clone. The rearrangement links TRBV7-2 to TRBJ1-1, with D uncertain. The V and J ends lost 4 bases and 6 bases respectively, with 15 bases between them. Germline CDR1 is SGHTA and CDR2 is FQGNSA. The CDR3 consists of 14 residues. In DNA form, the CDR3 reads TGTGCCAGCAGCTCGTCCCCGACGGGCGCTGAAGCTTTCTTT. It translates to CASSSSPTGAEAFF. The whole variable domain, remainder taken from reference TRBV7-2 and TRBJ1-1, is GAGVSQSPSNKVTEKGKDVELRCDPISGHTALYWYRQSLGQGLEFLIYFQGNSAPDKSGLPSDRFSAERTGGSVSTLTIQRTQQEDSAVYLCASSSSPTGAEAFFGQGTRLTVV.

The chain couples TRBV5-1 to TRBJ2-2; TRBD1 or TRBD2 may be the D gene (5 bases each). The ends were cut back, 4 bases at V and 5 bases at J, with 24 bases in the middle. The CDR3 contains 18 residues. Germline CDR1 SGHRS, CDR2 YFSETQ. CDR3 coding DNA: TGCGCCAGCAGCCTATATGCGGAGAGGGACCACTTGACCGGGGAGCTGTTTTTT. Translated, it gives CASSLYAERDHLTGELFF.

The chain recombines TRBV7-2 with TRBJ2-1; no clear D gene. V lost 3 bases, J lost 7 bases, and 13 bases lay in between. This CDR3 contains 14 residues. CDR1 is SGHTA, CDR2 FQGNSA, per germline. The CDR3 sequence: CASSFPIVGNEQFF. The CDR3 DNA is TGTGCCAGCAGCTTCCCGATAGTGGGAAATGAGCAGTTCTTC.

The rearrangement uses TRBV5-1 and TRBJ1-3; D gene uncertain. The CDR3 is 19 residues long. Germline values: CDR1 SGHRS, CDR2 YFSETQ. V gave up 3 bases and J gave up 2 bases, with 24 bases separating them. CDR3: CASSSDTGYHQRAGNTIYF. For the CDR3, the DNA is TGCGCCAGCAGCTCAGACACTGGGTATCACCAAAGGGCTGGAAACACCATATATTTT.

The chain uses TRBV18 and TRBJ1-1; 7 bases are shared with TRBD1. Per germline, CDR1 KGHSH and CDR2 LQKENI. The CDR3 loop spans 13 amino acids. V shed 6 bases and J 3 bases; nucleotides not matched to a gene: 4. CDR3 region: CASSRDSDTEAFF. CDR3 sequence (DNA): TGTGCCAGCTCCCGGGACAGCGACACTGAAGCTTTCTTT.

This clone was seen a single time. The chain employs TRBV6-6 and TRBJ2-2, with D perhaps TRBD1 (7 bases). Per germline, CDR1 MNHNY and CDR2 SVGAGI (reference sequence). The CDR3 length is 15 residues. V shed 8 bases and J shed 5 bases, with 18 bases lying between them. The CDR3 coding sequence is TGTGCCAGCCTCACGTGGCAGGGGGGAACCGGGGAGCTGTTTTTT. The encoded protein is CASLTWQGGTGELFF.

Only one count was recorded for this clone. The chain's CDR3 is CASGRVEAFF. Here the CDR3 DNA reads TGTGCCAGCGGACGGGTTGAAGCTTTCTTT. This chain uses TRBV6-5 with TRBJ1-1, with D hard to call. The CDR3 consists of 10 residues. Between the trimmed V and J ends, which lost 8 bases and 7 bases, there was a span of 8 bases. CDR1 MNHEY and CDR2 SVGAGI come from the germline V gene.

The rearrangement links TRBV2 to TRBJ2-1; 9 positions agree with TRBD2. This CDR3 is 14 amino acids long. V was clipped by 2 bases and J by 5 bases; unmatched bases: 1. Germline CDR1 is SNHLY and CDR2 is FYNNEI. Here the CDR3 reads CASSELAGNNEQFF. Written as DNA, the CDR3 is TGTGCCAGCAGTGAACTAGCGGGGAACAATGAGCAGTTCTTC.

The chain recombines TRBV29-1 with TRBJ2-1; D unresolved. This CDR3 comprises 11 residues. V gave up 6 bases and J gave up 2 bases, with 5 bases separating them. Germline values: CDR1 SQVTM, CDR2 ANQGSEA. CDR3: CSVHPYNEQFF. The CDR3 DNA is TGCAGCGTCCATCCCTACAATGAGCAGTTCTTC.

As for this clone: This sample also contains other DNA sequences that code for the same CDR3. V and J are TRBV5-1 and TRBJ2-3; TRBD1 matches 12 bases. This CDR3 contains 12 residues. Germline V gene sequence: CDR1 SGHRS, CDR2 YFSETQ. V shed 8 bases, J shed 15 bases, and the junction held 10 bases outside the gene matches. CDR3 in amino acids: CASSLGTGGDYF. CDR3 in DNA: TGCGCCAGTAGCCTCGGGACAGGGGGCGATTATTTT. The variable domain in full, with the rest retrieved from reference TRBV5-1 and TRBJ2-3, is KAGVTQTPRYLIKTRGQQVTLSCSPISGHRSVSWYQQTPGQGLQFLFEYFSETQRNKGNFPGRFSGRQFSNSRSEMNVSTLELGDSALYLCASSLGTGGDYFGPGTRLTVL.